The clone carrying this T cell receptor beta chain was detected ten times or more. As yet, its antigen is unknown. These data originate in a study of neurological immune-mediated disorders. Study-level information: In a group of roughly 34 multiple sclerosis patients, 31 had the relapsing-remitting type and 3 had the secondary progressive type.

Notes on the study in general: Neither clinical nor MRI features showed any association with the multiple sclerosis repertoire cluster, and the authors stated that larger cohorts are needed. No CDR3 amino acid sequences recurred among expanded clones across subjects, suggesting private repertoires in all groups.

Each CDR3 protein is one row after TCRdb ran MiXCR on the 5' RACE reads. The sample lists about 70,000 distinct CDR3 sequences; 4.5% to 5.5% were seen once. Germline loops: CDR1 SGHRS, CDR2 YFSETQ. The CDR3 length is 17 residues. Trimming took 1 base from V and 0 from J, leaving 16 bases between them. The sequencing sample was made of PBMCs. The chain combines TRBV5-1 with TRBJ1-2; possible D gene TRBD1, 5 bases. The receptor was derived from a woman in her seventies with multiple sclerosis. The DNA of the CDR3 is TGCGCCAGCAGCTTGAGAACGGGAGGGGCCCCTAACTATGGCTACACCTTC. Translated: CASSLRTGGAPNYGYTF. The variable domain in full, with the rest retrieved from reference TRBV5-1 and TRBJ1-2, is KAGVTQTPRYLIKTRGQQVTLSCSPISGHRSVSWYQQTPGQGLQFLFEYFSETQRNKGNFPGRFSGRQFSNSRSEMNVSTLELGDSALYLCASSLRTGGAPNYGYTFGSGTRLTVV.